The 10 T cell receptor beta chains listed next were all sequenced from one sample in a study of beta chain features in type 1 diabetes. The study reverse transcribed the entire isolated RNA, so it sequenced expressed TCRB transcripts. Produced via immunoSEQ multiplex PCR; TCRdb's table is partial and in-frame only. The sample lists a few hundred thousand clones; around 13% were seen once. Material for sequencing was central memory CD4+ T cells from blood. The receptors were gathered from a man aged 30 to 45 in good health.

CDR3 nucleotides: TGTGCCAGCACTCGACAGGGGTATACGCAGTATTTT. This translates into CASTRQGYTQYF. The chain employs TRBV6-6 and TRBJ2-3, with 8 nucleotides matching TRBD1. The CDR3 length is 12 residues. Germline CDR1 MNHNY, CDR2 SVGAGI (reference sequence). V was pared by 7 bases and J by 7 bases, with 4 bases of the junction left unmatched.

In this sample, this clone turned up a few times. The chain joins TRBV10-2 to TRBJ1-5; D call uncertain. CDR3 length: 13 amino acids. V lost 0 bases and J 5 bases, leaving 5 bases between the germline ends. Germline CDR1 WSHSY, CDR2 SAAADI. The CDR3 loop reads CASSESVYQPQHF. CDR3 DNA sequence: TGCGCCAGCAGTGAGTCAGTGTATCAGCCCCAGCATTTT.

This rearrangement joins TRBV7-9 to TRBJ2-3; 8 bases are shared with TRBD2. The CDR3 contains 16 residues. Germline CDR1 reads SEHNR; CDR2 reads FQNEAQ (reference sequence). V gave up 4 bases and J gave up 6 bases; unmatched junction bases: 12. The chain's CDR3 is CASSSVSGTSTDTQYF. The DNA of the CDR3 is TGTGCCAGCAGCTCTGTTAGCGGGACCTCAACGGATACGCAGTATTTT. The full variable domain, its missing parts supplied by reference TRBV7-9 and TRBJ2-3, is DTGVSQNPRHKITKRGQNVTFRCDPISEHNRLYWYRQTLGQGPEFLTYFQNEAQLEKSRLLSDRFSAERPKGSFSTLEIQRTEQGDSAMYLCASSSVSGTSTDTQYFGPGTRLTVL.

A few counts support this clone. The gene calls are TRBV5-1 and TRBJ2-2; TRBD1 matches at 12 bases. CDR1 SGHRS and CDR2 YFSETQ come from the germline V gene. J gave up 0 bases and V 7 bases, and 22 bases lay outside the gene matches. The CDR3 runs 22 residues. The CDR3 region has the DNA TGCGCCAGCTCCACTTCCCGGGACAGGGGGCGAGTTACCCCAGCGAACACCGGGGAGCTGTTTTTT. It yields the protein CASSTSRDRGRVTPANTGELFF.

This clone was seen more than once but under ten times. CDR3 DNA sequence: TGCAGCGTTGATCGGGACGGCGGAAACACCATATATTTT. This encodes CSVDRDGGNTIYF. The chain is built from TRBV29-1 and TRBJ1-3; D possibly corresponds to TRBD1 (5 bases). The CDR3 has 13 amino acids. Trimming removed 3 bases from V and 4 bases from J, with 10 bases in between. Germline CDR1 reads SQVTM; CDR2 reads ANQGSEA.

The chain is built from TRBV4-2 and TRBJ2-7; tentatively, D is TRBD1 or TRBD2 (5 bases each). Germline CDR1 reads LGHNA; CDR2 reads YNFKEQ. Trimming took 6 bases from V and 0 from J, leaving 15 bases between them. CDR3 length: 15 residues. CDR3 sequence reads: CASRPPEGNSYEQYV. CDR3 DNA sequence: TGTGCCAGCAGACCCCCAGAGGGGAACTCCTACGAGCAGTACGTC.

The V call is TRBV5-6, the J call TRBJ2-1, with 8 bases lining up with TRBD2. The CDR3 contains 18 residues. Trimming took 1 base from V and 6 from J; bases not matched to a gene: 15. Germline lookup yields CDR1 SGHDT and CDR2 YYEEEE. CDR3 DNA: TGTGCCAGCAGCTTGCCCCTATCCGGGAGGGCCTCCCGCAATGAGCAGTTCTTC. It translates to CASSLPLSGRASRNEQFF. The variable domain in full, with the rest retrieved from reference TRBV5-6 and TRBJ2-1, is DAGVTQSPTHLIKTRGQQVTLRCSPKSGHDTVSWYQQALGQGPQFIFQYYEEEERQRGNFPDRFSGHQFPNYSSELNVNALLLGDSALYLCASSLPLSGRASRNEQFFGPGTRLTVL.

The rearrangement uses TRBV19 and TRBJ1-3; no reliable D call. V lost 8 bases and J 4 bases, leaving 15 bases between the germline ends. This CDR3 region has 14 residues. Germline loops: CDR1 LNHDA, CDR2 SQIVND (reference sequence). The chain's CDR3 is CASFDSGTGNTIYF. DNA for the CDR3: TGTGCCAGTTTCGACTCGGGAACGGGAAACACCATATATTTT.

As concerns this clone: Other DNA sequences from this sample encode an identical CDR3 as well. CDR3 coding DNA: TGTGCCATCAGGGGGACTAGTGGGTCTACAGATACGCAGTATTTT. Translation gives CAIRGTSGSTDTQYF. The chain couples TRBV10-3 to TRBJ2-3, with TRBD2 matching over 8 bases. Germline V gives CDR1 ENHRY, CDR2 SYGVKD. The CDR3 is made up of 15 amino acids. The V segment lost 6 bases and the J segment 3 bases; nucleotides outside the gene matches: 8.

This clone was counted only a few times. J is TRBJ2-3 and V is TRBV4-1; 8 nucleotides align to TRBD2. J gave up 1 base and V 4 bases, and 4 bases lay outside the gene matches. CDR3 length: 15 amino acids. CDR1 is MGHRA, CDR2 YSYEKL, per germline. The CDR3 DNA is TGCGCCAGCAGCCTAGGACTAGCCCGCACAGATACGCAGTATTTT. Protein product: CASSLGLARTDTQYF.